This TCR beta chain was documented in a study of blood T cell repertoires in COVID-19. The overall study: There were acute and convalescent COVID-19 samples, and they came from the United States, Italy and Spain. T cells, B-cell-depleted T cells, or PBMCs supplied cDNA or gDNA.

This CDR3 has 15 residues. The germline V gene has CDR1 SGHNT and CDR2 YYREEE (reference sequence). Trimming stripped 0 bases from V and 0 bases from J, with 10 bases between. This clone was seen only once. The authors' processing: Reference gene primer amplification yielded estimated nucleated cell counts. The assay was immunoSEQ multiplex PCR, and TCRdb's table has in-frame clones only and misses some. V and J calls and clone size are those listed in that table; D and trimming were worked out from the DNA. The repertoire holds roughly 100,000 clones, with 85% to 90% as singletons. This TCR came from a man in his forties or fifties with acute or convalescent COVID-19. Material: peripheral blood. The gene calls are TRBV5-4 and TRBJ2-7, with D maybe TRBD1 (6 bases). CDR3 nucleotide sequence: TGTGCCAGCAGCTTGGCCCCGGACAGCTCCTACGAGCAGTACTTC. Protein: CASSLAPDSSYEQYF. Supplemented by reference TRBV5-4 and TRBJ2-7, the full variable domain reads ETGVTQSPTHLIKTRGQQVTLRCSSQSGHNTVSWYQQALGQGPQFIFQYYREEENGRGNFPPRFSGLQFPNYSSELNVNALELDDSALYLCASSLAPDSSYEQYFGPGTRLTVT.